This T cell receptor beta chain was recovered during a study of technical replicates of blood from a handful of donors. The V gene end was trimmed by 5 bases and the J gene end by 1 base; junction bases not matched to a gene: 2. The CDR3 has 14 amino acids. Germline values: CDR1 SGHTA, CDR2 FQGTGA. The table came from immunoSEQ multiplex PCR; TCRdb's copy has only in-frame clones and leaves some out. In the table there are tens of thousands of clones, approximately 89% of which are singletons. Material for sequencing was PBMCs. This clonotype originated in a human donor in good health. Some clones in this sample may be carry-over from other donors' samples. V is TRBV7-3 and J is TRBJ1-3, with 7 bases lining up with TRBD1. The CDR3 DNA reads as TGTGCCAGCAGCCCGGGACAGTCTGGAAACACCATATATTTT. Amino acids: CASSPGQSGNTIYF. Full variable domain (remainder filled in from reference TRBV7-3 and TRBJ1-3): GAGVSQTPSNKVTEKGKYVELRCDPISGHTALYWYRQSLGQGPEFLIYFQGTGAADDSGLPNDRFFAVRPEGSVSTLKIQRTERGDSAVYLCASSPGQSGNTIYFGEGSWLTVV.